This passage covers 17 T cell receptor beta chains from one sample sequenced in a study of T cell responses to AZD1222 COVID-19 vaccine. Measured with immunoSEQ multiplex PCR; TCRdb has only the in-frame clones, and not every one. Of 250,000 to 300,000 clones listed, almost 95% are singletons. Sequences were derived from peripheral blood, sampled 28 days after the second AZD1222 dose. The receptors come from an adult who received the AZD1222 COVID-19 vaccine.

V is TRBV6-5 and J is TRBJ2-1, with D possibly TRBD2 on 5 matching bases. V was shortened by 6 bases and J by 9 bases, with 12 bases between the two germline ends. The CDR3 consists of 12 residues. The germline CDR1 and CDR2 sequences are MNHEY and SVGAGI. The CDR3 loop reads CASRKTGGEQFF. As DNA, the CDR3 is TGTGCCAGCAGGAAAACTGGAGGTGAGCAGTTCTTC.

The chain recombines TRBV2 with TRBJ1-1; D is perhaps TRBD1 (6 bases). The ends were cut back, 7 bases at V and 5 bases at J, with 11 bases in the middle. The CDR3 contains 12 residues. CDR1 SNHLY and CDR2 FYNNEI come from the germline V gene. CDR3 region: CASNQGSTEAFF. CDR3 coding DNA: TGTGCCAGCAATCAGGGGAGTACTGAAGCTTTCTTT. The whole variable domain, filled in from reference TRBV2 and TRBJ1-1, reads EPEVTQTPSHQVTQMGQEVILRCVPISNHLYFYWYRQILGQKVEFLVSFYNNEISEKSEIFDDQFSVERPDGSNFTLKIRSTKLEDSAMYFCASNQGSTEAFFGQGTRLTVV.

This clone has only one observation. The CDR3 DNA follows: TGTGCCATCCGCCCCAATGGCGACGGGCTCTGCGAGCAGTACTTC. Protein: CAIRPNGDGLCEQYF. This sequence joins TRBV10-3 and TRBJ2-7; D is unresolved. V was trimmed by 8 bases and J by 6 bases, leaving 23 bases between them. The length of the CDR3 is 15 residues. Per germline, CDR1 ENHRY and CDR2 SYGVKD.

The CDR3 region is CASSSGLAETQYF. The CDR3 nucleotides are TGCGCCAGCAGCTCGGGACTAGCGGAGACCCAGTACTTC. This chain joins TRBV5-1 and TRBJ2-5; TRBD2 matches 10 bases. The CDR3 is 13 amino acids. V lost 3 bases and J lost 5; bases outside the gene matches: 1. Germline lookup yields CDR1 SGHRS and CDR2 YFSETQ.

V and J are TRBV19 and TRBJ1-1; maybe TRBD1 (6 bases). V was pared by 3 bases and J by 7 bases, with 12 bases between. Germline loops: CDR1 LNHDA, CDR2 SQIVND (reference sequence). The CDR3 extends over 13 amino acids. The chain's CDR3 is CASSIPTGGEAFF. The CDR3 nucleotides read TGTGCCAGTAGTATTCCGACAGGTGGTGAAGCTTTCTTT.

The chain couples TRBV7-3 to TRBJ2-1; either TRBD1 or TRBD2 may supply D (5 bases each). The CDR3 contains 14 residues. The V gene's germline CDR1 is SGHTA and CDR2 FQGTGA. V lost 5 bases and J 8 bases, leaving 16 bases between the germline ends. In nucleotides, the CDR3 is TGTGCCAGCAGCATGGGACCAGCAGGCGATGAGCAGTTCTTC. Protein sequence: CASSMGPAGDEQFF.

This chain joins TRBV12-3 or TRBV12-4 and TRBJ2-5; D is unclear. Trimming stripped 3 bases from V and 2 bases from J, with 7 bases between. The CDR3 extends over 13 amino acids. CDR3 sequence (DNA): TGTGCCAGCAGTTTGGGCGCACAAGAGACCCAGTACTTC. It is translated as CASSLGAQETQYF.

This chain uses TRBV13 with TRBJ2-3; unclear D gene. Germline V CDR1 and CDR2: PRHDT, FYEKMQ (reference sequence). The CDR3 is 15 amino acids. V was clipped by 0 bases and J by 0 bases, with 7 bases between them. The CDR3 protein is CASSLGRQSTDTQYF. CDR3 DNA: TGTGCCAGCAGCTTAGGTCGGCAGAGCACAGATACGCAGTATTTT. The variable domain in full, with the rest retrieved from reference TRBV13 and TRBJ2-3, is AAGVIQSPRHLIKEKRETATLKCYPIPRHDTVYWYQQGPGQDPQFLISFYEKMQSDKGSIPDRFSAQQFSDYHSELNMSSLELGDSALYFCASSLGRQSTDTQYFGPGTRLTVL.

The genes are TRBV7-6 and TRBJ1-6; D might be TRBD1 (5 bases). The V end lost 0 bases, the J end lost 9 bases, and 15 bases lay between the germline ends. Per germline, CDR1 SGHVS and CDR2 FNYEAQ. The length of the CDR3 is 16 residues. The DNA for the CDR3 is TGTGCCAGCAGCTTAGCTTGGGCAGGGAGGGGTTCACCCCTCCACTTT. The encoded protein is CASSLAWAGRGSPLHF.

This chain connects TRBV6-1 to TRBJ2-7; D ambiguous. Germline CDR1 and CDR2: MNHNS and SASEGT. V was shortened by 1 base and J by 3 bases, with 13 bases between the two germline ends. The CDR3 totals 15 residues. CDR3 loop: CASSEVTGLFYEQYF. The CDR3 DNA reads TGTGCCAGCAGTGAAGTAACGGGCCTCTTCTACGAGCAGTACTTC.

The rearrangement uses TRBV20-1 and TRBJ1-1; D unresolved. Germline-derived CDR1 and CDR2 are DFQATT and SNEGSKA (reference sequence). V was shortened by 3 bases and J by 2 bases, with 10 bases between the two germline ends. The CDR3 loop spans 13 amino acids. For the CDR3, the DNA is TGCAGTGCTAGTTTGGCTGTTAACACTGAAGCTTTCTTT. Its protein is CSASLAVNTEAFF.

To note about this clone: At one of its ends the junction is not consistent with the germline gene, which may arise from a read error. The chain uses TRBV11-3 and TRBJ2-3; D may be TRBD2 (5 bases). CDR1 is SGHNT and CDR2 is YENEEA in the germline V gene. This CDR3 has 12 residues. The CDR3 sequence: CASSLTAGPSFF. Here the CDR3 DNA reads TGTGCCAGCAGCTTAACGGCGGGCCCTAGCTTTTTT. Full variable domain (rest looked up from reference TRBV11-3 and TRBJ2-3): EAGVVQSPRYKIIEKKQPVAFWCNPISGHNTLYWYLQNLGQGPELLIRYENEEAVDDSQLPKDRFSAERLKGVDSTLKIQPAELGDSAVYLCASSLTAGPSFFGPGTRLTVL.

This chain connects TRBV28 to TRBJ2-4; D might be TRBD2 (5 bases). CDR1 MDHEN and CDR2 SYDVKM come from the germline V gene. This CDR3 region has 14 residues. V lost 5 bases and J lost 14, with 22 bases in between. CDR3 region: CASSAPGIGIRKYF. The CDR3 nucleotides are TGTGCCAGCAGTGCCCCCGGGATCGGCATCCGGAAGTACTTC.

This chain connects TRBV6-2 or TRBV6-3 to TRBJ2-3, with 8 bases lining up with TRBD1. The CDR3 is 15 amino acids. The germline V gene encodes CDR1 MNHEY and CDR2 SVGEGT. Trimming removed 2 bases from V and 0 bases from J; junction bases left unmatched: 1. DNA of the CDR3: TGTGCCAGCAGTTACAGGACAGGGAGCACAGATACGCAGTATTTT. This translates into CASSYRTGSTDTQYF.

The genes are TRBV7-6 and TRBJ2-2; D could derive from TRBD1 or TRBD2 (5 bases each). Germline CDR1 reads SGHVS; CDR2 reads FNYEAQ. The CDR3 runs 14 residues. The V gene lost 1 base and the J gene lost 4 bases, with 7 bases spanning the gap. In DNA form, the CDR3 reads TGTGCCAGCAGCTTAGACGGGGCCACCGGGGAGCTGTTTTTT. Amino acids: CASSLDGATGELFF. The full variable domain, rest sourced from reference TRBV7-6 and TRBJ2-2, is GAGVSQSPRYKVTKRGQDVALRCDPISGHVSLYWYRQALGQGPEFLTYFNYEAQQDKSGLPNDRFSAERPEGSISTLTIQRTEQRDSAMYRCASSLDGATGELFFGEGSRLTVL.

The V gene is TRBV4-1, the J gene TRBJ2-7, with 8 bases that match TRBD1. With V trimmed by 0 bases and J by 3 bases, 10 bases remained unmatched. Per the germline V gene, CDR1 is MGHRA and CDR2 is YSYEKL. The length of the CDR3 is 17 residues. CDR3 sequence: CASSQDPPGQVYYEQYF. The CDR3 coding sequence is TGCGCCAGCAGCCAAGATCCACCGGGACAGGTCTACTACGAGCAGTACTTC.

This chain joins TRBV3-1 (or the pseudogene TRBV3-2) and TRBJ2-7; the match to TRBD2 covers 8 bases. Trimming removed 1 base from V and 7 bases from J; junction bases left unmatched: 9. The CDR3 is 15 amino acids. Germline V gene lookup returns CDR1 LGHDT and CDR2 YNNKEL (reference sequence). CDR3 region: CASSQGLAGSLEQYF. In DNA, the CDR3 is TGTGCCAGCAGCCAAGGGCTAGCGGGTTCCCTGGAGCAGTACTTC.